These 13 T cell receptor beta chains share one sample of origin, sequenced in a study of a mutant IDH1 vaccine in newly diagnosed glioma. No antigen has been assigned to these receptors. Libraries were prepared by immunoSEQ multiplex PCR; TCRdb keeps only in-frame clonotypes and omits some of them. The data show about 66,000 clones, approximately 84% seen once. Time point indicated: week 11, during vaccination. Every vaccine dose comprised 300 ug of mutant IDH1 20-mer peptide plus topical imiquimod. The specimen comprised PBMCs, sampled from a glioma patient whose treatment included an IDH1 peptide vaccine. Source of these receptors: a woman aged 50 to 60 with glioma.

V is TRBV10-1 and J is TRBJ1-1; TRBD1 agrees at 9 bases. V lost 4 bases and J lost 5; bases outside the gene matches: 11. The CDR3 has 16 amino acids. From germline, CDR1 is WNHNN and CDR2 SYGVQD (reference sequence). The CDR3, as DNA: TGCGCCAGCAGTGCTAAACAGGGGGCACGGAAGACTGAAGCTTTCTTT. Translation: CASSAKQGARKTEAFF.

This clone was detected once. The chain recombines TRBV10-3 with TRBJ1-1, with D possibly matching TRBD1 (5 bases). The germline V gene has CDR1 ENHRY and CDR2 SYGVKD. Trimming removed 7 bases from V and 1 base from J, with 13 bases in between. This CDR3 is 14 amino acids long. The CDR3 region has the DNA TGTGCCATCAATGCAGGGCCGTCGAACACTGAAGCTTTCTTT. Translation: CAINAGPSNTEAFF.

This clone was counted once. The V gene is TRBV5-4, the J gene TRBJ1-2; 8 bases align to TRBD1. From germline, CDR1 is SGHNT and CDR2 YYREEE (reference sequence). This CDR3 has 14 residues. V trimming: 3 bases; J trimming: 3 bases; junction bases outside the gene matches: 4. CDR3 DNA: TGTGCCAGCAGCTCACCGGGACAGGACTATGGCTACACCTTC. Protein product: CASSSPGQDYGYTF.

This rearrangement joins TRBV5-1 to TRBJ2-1; D is possibly TRBD2 (6 bases). V was cut by 0 bases and J by 6 bases, with 10 bases left in between. The CDR3 totals 14 residues. CDR1 and CDR2 (germline): SGHRS, YFSETQ. CDR3 in DNA: TGCGCCAGCAGCTTGGAGCCGGGGGTCAATGAGCAGTTCTTC. It is translated as CASSLEPGVNEQFF.

This clone has more than one count but fewer than ten. V is TRBV5-1 and J is TRBJ2-7; 7 positions agree with TRBD1. Losses at the gene ends were 4 bases for V and 2 bases for J; bases not matched to a gene: 6. The CDR3 extends over 14 amino acids. In germline, CDR1 is SGHRS, CDR2 YFSETQ. The CDR3 region is CASSQGDRAYEQYF. CDR3 in DNA: TGCGCCAGCAGCCAGGGAGACAGGGCCTACGAGCAGTACTTC.

J is TRBJ1-1 and V is TRBV18; D ambiguous. From germline, CDR1 is KGHSH and CDR2 LQKENI. The CDR3 contains 12 residues. The germline V and J ends were trimmed by 6 bases and 0 bases, with 5 bases remaining between them. CDR3 region: CASSQMNTEAFF. CDR3 nucleotide sequence: TGTGCCAGCTCCCAGATGAACACTGAAGCTTTCTTT. The full variable domain, with the rest looked up from reference TRBV18 and TRBJ1-1, is NAGVMQNPRHLVRRRGQEARLRCSPMKGHSHVYWYRQLPEEGLKFMVYLQKENIIDESGMPKERFSAEFPKEGPSILRIQQVVRGDSAAYFCASSQMNTEAFFGQGTRLTVV.

The V gene is TRBV2, the J gene TRBJ1-1, with D perhaps matching TRBD1 (6 bases). Germline loops: CDR1 SNHLY, CDR2 FYNNEI. This CDR3 contains 14 residues. V lost 4 bases to trimming and J lost 1 base, with 10 bases between them. The chain's CDR3 is CASSVDSPNTEAFF. The CDR3, as DNA: TGTGCCAGCAGTGTGGACAGTCCGAACACTGAAGCTTTCTTT.

V and J are TRBV5-1 and TRBJ1-1, with unresolved D. CDR1 is SGHRS and CDR2 is YFSETQ in the germline V gene. The CDR3 totals 13 residues. The V gene lost 0 bases and the J gene lost 1 base, with 4 bases spanning the gap. In DNA form, the CDR3 reads TGCGCCAGCAGCTTGGCTTCGAACACTGAAGCTTTCTTT. Its translation is CASSLASNTEAFF.

The V and J genes are TRBV14 and TRBJ1-5, with D possibly TRBD1 on 5 matching bases. V was trimmed by 1 base and J by 1 base, leaving 5 bases between them. This CDR3 spans 14 amino acids. Germline loops: CDR1 SGHDN, CDR2 FVKESK. CDR3 sequence (DNA): TGTGCCAGCAGCCAAGGGGGGAGCAATCAGCCCCAGCATTTT. Translation gives CASSQGGSNQPQHF.

The chain combines TRBV19 with TRBJ2-7; D possibly corresponds to TRBD2 (5 bases). Germline assignment: CDR1 LNHDA and CDR2 SQIVND (reference sequence). Trimming left V 3 bases short and J 0 bases short, with 9 bases between. The CDR3 loop spans 14 amino acids. The CDR3, as DNA: TGTGCCAGTAGTATCCACGGGGTCTCCTACGAGCAGTACTTC. Translated, it gives CASSIHGVSYEQYF.

The chain uses TRBV4-3 and TRBJ2-5; D not resolved. Germline lookup yields CDR1 LGHNA and CDR2 YSLEER. The CDR3 sequence is 13 residues long. Trimming stripped 1 base from V and 4 bases from J, with 7 bases between. CDR3 bases: TGCGCCAGCAGCCAAGGGATAGGAGAGACCCAGTACTTC. Protein product: CASSQGIGETQYF.

The V and J genes are TRBV18 and TRBJ2-1, with 12 bases fitting TRBD2. The CDR3 contains 18 residues. Germline CDR1 and CDR2: KGHSH and LQKENI. V lost 1 base, J lost 5 bases, and 9 bases stayed unmatched. CDR3 residues: CASSPRTLAGGPNNEQFF. For the CDR3, the DNA is TGTGCCAGCTCACCACGGACGCTAGCGGGGGGGCCGAACAATGAGCAGTTCTTC.

V is TRBV5-1 and J is TRBJ2-7; D unresolved. CDR1 is SGHRS, CDR2 YFSETQ, per germline. CDR3 length: 15 residues. Deletions cut 0 bases from V and 0 bases from J, with 10 bases between. The chain's CDR3 is CASSLVSGSSYEQYF. CDR3 nucleotide sequence: TGCGCCAGCAGCTTGGTTTCAGGCAGCTCCTACGAGCAGTACTTC.